Reported below is one T cell receptor beta chain. The data were obtained in a study of blood T cell repertoires in COVID-19. Clones were read by immunoSEQ multiplex PCR, and TCRdb kept only the in-frame ones, dropping some. The sample lists 400,000 or so clones, roughly 90% seen once, with about 2.1% in the top ten. Participants spanned ages roughly 18 to 95 years and resided in 24 US areas. The length of the CDR3 is 16 residues. V gave up 4 bases and J gave up 1 base; unmatched junction bases: 9. Germline values: CDR1 MNHEY, CDR2 SVGAGI. The sequence was collected from a woman aged 40 to 55 with acute COVID-19. The V call is TRBV6-5, the J call TRBJ1-2; 7 bases are a match to TRBD1. The sequenced sample consisted of PBMCs or T cells enriched from blood (not recorded which). In DNA, the CDR3 is TGTGCCAGCAGTTCTCTCTTGGGACAGCTTAACTATGGCTACACCTTC. This sequence encodes CASSSLLGQLNYGYTF.